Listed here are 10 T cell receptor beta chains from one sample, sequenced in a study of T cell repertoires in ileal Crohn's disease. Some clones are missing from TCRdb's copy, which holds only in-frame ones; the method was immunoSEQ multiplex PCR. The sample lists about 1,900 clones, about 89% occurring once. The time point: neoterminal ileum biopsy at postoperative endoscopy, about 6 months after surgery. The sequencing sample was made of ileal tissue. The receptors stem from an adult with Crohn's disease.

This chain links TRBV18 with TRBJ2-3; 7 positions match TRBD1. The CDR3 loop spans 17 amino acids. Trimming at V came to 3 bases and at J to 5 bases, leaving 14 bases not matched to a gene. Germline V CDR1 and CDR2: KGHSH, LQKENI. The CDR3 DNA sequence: TGTGCCAGCTCACCTAAACAGGGGTTAACGTTCGGAGATACGCAGTATTTT. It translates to CASSPKQGLTFGDTQYF.

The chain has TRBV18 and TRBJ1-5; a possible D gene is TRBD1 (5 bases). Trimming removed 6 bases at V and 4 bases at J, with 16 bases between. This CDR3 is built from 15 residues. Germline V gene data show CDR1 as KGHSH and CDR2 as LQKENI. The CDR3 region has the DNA TGTGCCAGCTCCCTCCAGGGAGGGGCAAATCAGCCCCAGCATTTT. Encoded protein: CASSLQGGANQPQHF.

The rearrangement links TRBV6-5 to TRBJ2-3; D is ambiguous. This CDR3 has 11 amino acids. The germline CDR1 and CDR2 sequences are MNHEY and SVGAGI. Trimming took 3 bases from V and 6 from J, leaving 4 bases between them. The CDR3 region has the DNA TGTGCCAGCAGTTATCGGGATACGCAGTATTTT. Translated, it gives CASSYRDTQYF.

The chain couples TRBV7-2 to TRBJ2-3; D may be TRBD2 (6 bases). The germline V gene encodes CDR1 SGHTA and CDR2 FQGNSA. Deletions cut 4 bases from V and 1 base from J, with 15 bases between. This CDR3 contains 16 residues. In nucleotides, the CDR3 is TGTGCCAGCAGCTCGAGGGATGGAGGGGGCACAGATACGCAGTATTTT. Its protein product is CASSSRDGGGTDTQYF.

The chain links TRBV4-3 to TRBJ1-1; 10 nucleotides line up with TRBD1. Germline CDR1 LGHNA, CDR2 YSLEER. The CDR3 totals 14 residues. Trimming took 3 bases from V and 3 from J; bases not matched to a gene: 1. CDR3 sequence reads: CASSQGTGDTEAFF. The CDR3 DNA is TGCGCCAGCAGCCAGGGGACAGGGGACACTGAAGCTTTCTTT.

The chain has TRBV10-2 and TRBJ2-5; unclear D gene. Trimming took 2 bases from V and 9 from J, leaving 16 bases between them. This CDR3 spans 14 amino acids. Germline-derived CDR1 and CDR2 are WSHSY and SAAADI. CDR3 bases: TGCGCCAGCAGTGAGATGGGCCTGGGTTACCCCCAGTACTTC. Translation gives CASSEMGLGYPQYF.

As DNA, the CDR3 is TGTGCCTGGAGATGGGAGGGTGGGGGAAGGGAGCTGTTTTTT. Amino acids: CAWRWEGGGRELFF. The V and J genes are TRBV30 and TRBJ2-2; 7 bases align to TRBD2. V was clipped by 3 bases and J by 9 bases; unmatched bases: 10. From germline, CDR1 is GTSNPN and CDR2 SVGIG (reference sequence). The CDR3 is made up of 14 amino acids.

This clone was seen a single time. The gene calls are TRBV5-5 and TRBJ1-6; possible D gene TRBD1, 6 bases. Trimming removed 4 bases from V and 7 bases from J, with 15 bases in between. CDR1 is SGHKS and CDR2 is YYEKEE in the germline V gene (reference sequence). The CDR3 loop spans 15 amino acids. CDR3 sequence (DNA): TGTGCCAGCAGCGGTCAACAGGGCTGGAATTCACCCCTCCACTTT. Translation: CASSGQQGWNSPLHF.

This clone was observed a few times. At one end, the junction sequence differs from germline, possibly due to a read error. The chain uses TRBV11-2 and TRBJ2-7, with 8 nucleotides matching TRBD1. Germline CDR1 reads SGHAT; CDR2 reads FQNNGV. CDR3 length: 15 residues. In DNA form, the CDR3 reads TGTGCCAGCAGTTTAGGACAGGGTTACTCCTACGAGCAGTACTTC. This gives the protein CASSLGQGYSYEQYF. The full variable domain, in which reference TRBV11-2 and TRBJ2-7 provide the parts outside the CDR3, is EAGVAQSPRYKIIEKRQSVAFWCNPISGHATLYWYQQILGQGPKLLIQFQNNGVVDDSQLPKDRFSAERLKGVDSTLKIQPAKLEDSAVYLCASSLGQGYSYEQYFGPGTRLTVT.

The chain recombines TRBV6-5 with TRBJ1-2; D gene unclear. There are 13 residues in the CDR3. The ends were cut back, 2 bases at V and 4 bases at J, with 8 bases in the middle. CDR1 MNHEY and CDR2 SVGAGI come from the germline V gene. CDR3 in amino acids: CASSYAGSYGYTF. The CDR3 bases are TGTGCCAGCAGTTACGCGGGGAGCTATGGCTACACCTTC.